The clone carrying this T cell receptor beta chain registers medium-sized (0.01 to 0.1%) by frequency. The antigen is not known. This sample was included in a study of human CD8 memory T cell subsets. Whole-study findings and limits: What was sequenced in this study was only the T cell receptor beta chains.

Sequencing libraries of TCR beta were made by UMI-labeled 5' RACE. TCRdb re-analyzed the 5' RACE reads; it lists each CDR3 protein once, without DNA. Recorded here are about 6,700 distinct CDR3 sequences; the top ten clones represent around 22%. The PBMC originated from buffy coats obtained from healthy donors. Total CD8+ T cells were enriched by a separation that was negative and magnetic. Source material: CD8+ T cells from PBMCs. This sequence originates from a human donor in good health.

CDR3 loop: CASSFLITTDTQYF. The chain has TRBV7-2 and TRBJ2-3. Germline assignment: CDR1 SGHTA and CDR2 FQGNSA. The CDR3 runs to 14 residues.